These T cell receptor beta chains were read from a single sample in a study of blood T cell repertoires in COVID-19. Method: immunoSEQ multiplex PCR; TCRdb's copy keeps in-frame clones and lacks some. This table has nearly 250,000 clones, more than 75% appearing once. Sequencing was carried out using PBMCs or T cells enriched from blood (not recorded which). These receptor sequences come from a woman aged 50 to 60 who had recovered from COVID-19. The CDR3 runs from the conserved cysteine through the conserved F or W. Fields, in order: D gene, clone size, J gene, V gene, CDR3 protein, CDR3 DNA. D genes are given only for firm matches. Not all rows give a size; the values are once, few, many and, for expanded clones, a class.

- | - | TRBJ1-4 | TRBV29-1 | CSVLTTGATNEKLFF | TGCAGCGTCCTGACCACAGGTGCAACTAATGAAAAACTGTTTTTT
TRBD2 | once | TRBJ2-1 | TRBV19 | CASRKPGLAGGGVRNEQFF | TGTGCCAGTAGAAAACCGGGACTAGCGGGAGGGGGGGTAAGGAATGAGCAGTTCTTC
- | - | TRBJ2-2 | TRBV5-4 | CASSPQENTGELFF | TGTGCCAGCAGCCCACAGGAGAACACCGGGGAGCTGTTTTTT
- | once | TRBJ1-5 | TRBV28 | CASSLGGGAKGQPQHF | TGTGCCAGCAGCCTTGGGGGGGGCGCGAAGGGACAGCCCCAGCATTTT
- | - | TRBJ1-2 | TRBV7-9 | CASSPDTYGYTF | TGTGCCAGCAGCCCTGATACTTATGGCTACACCTTC
TRBD1 | - | TRBJ1-2 | TRBV25-1 | CASSSSGGSSGYTF | TGTGCCAGCAGTTCTTCAGGGGGATCTAGTGGCTACACCTTC
TRBD2 | once | TRBJ2-3 | TRBV2 | CASSVHRGGRESTDTQYF | TGTGCCAGCAGTGTTCACCGAGGCGGGAGGGAGAGCACAGATACGCAGTATTTT
TRBD2 | - | TRBJ2-1 | TRBV7-9 | CASSLARGGSSYNEQFF | TGTGCCAGCAGCTTAGCGCGGGGGGGCTCGTCCTACAATGAGCAGTTCTTC
- | - | TRBJ2-1 | TRBV30 | CAWSFGDEQFF | TGTGCCTGGAGTTTTGGAGACGAGCAGTTCTTC
- | - | TRBJ1-1 | TRBV2 | CASSEGRRVKNTEAFF | TGTGCCAGCAGTGAGGGGCGCAGGGTGAAAAACACTGAAGCTTTCTTT
TRBD1 | - | TRBJ1-1 | TRBV7-9 | CASSLDRGRTEAFF | TGTGCCAGCAGCTTAGACAGGGGACGGACTGAAGCTTTCTTT
TRBD2 | - | TRBJ2-1 | TRBV14 | CASGRELAGDEQFF | TGTGCCAGCGGCCGGGAACTAGCGGGAGATGAGCAGTTCTTC
TRBD1 | - | TRBJ1-5 | TRBV24-1 | CATSDHRGQPQHF | TGTGCCACCAGTGATCACAGGGGTCAGCCCCAGCATTTT
TRBD1 | - | TRBJ1-1 | TRBV14 | CASSYRGDTEAFF | TGTGCCAGCAGCTACAGGGGAGACACTGAAGCTTTCTTT
TRBD1 | once | TRBJ2-7 | TRBV28 | CASSTQGMAYEQYF | TGTGCCAGCAGTACACAGGGGATGGCCTACGAGCAGTACTTC
TRBD1 | - | TRBJ2-7 | TRBV4-3 | CASSQYRDRSYEQYF | TGCGCCAGCAGCCAGTACCGGGACAGGTCCTACGAGCAGTACTTC
- | - | TRBJ1-2 | TRBV7-2 | CASRRAGSSGYTF | TGTGCCAGCAGGCGTGCAGGGTCTAGTGGCTACACCTTC
TRBD1 | once | TRBJ1-5 | TRBV7-8 | CASSLALRTGKKGNQPQHF | TGTGCCAGCAGCTTAGCGCTTCGGACAGGGAAAAAGGGCAATCAGCCCCAGCATTTT
TRBD1 | - | TRBJ2-7 | TRBV20-1 | CSGTGENEQYF | TGCAGCGGGACAGGGGAAAATGAGCAGTACTTC
TRBD1 | - | TRBJ2-5 | TRBV19 | CASGRLGQGSETQYF | TGTGCCAGTGGTCGCCTTGGACAGGGGTCCGAGACCCAGTACTTC
TRBD1 | once | TRBJ1-3 | TRBV7-6 | CASSSTGFGNTIYF | TGTGCCAGCAGCTCGACAGGGTTCGGAAACACCATATATTTT
TRBD2 | - | TRBJ2-1 | TRBV12-5 | CASLAGVYNEQFF | TGTGCTAGCCTAGCGGGGGTCTACAATGAGCAGTTCTTC
TRBD1 | - | TRBJ1-1 | TRBV12-5 | CASGGRDRDPTEAFF | TGTGCTAGTGGTGGCCGGGACAGGGACCCCACTGAAGCTTTCTTT
- | once | TRBJ2-7 | TRBV28 | CASRPWLMSSYEQYF | TGTGCCAGCAGGCCCTGGTTGATGAGCTCCTACGAGCAGTACTTC
TRBD1 | once | TRBJ1-5 | TRBV10-3 | CAIAGGTEGNQPQHF | TGTGCCATCGCTGGGGGGACAGAAGGAAATCAGCCCCAGCATTTT
TRBD1 | - | TRBJ1-1 | TRBV7-2 | CASSTSGQGVSVAFF | TGTGCCAGCAGCACCTCCGGGCAGGGGGTTTCAGTAGCTTTCTTT
TRBD2 | - | TRBJ2-1 | TRBV19 | CASSPRTSGSNEQFF | TGTGCCAGTAGTCCGCGGACTAGCGGGAGCAATGAGCAGTTCTTC
- | - | TRBJ1-2 | TRBV2 | CASRAWTALNYGYTF | TGTGCCAGCAGGGCCTGGACAGCCCTCAACTATGGCTACACCTTC
- | once | TRBJ1-1 | TRBV13 | CASRRNTEAFF | TGTGCCAGCAGGCGGAACACTGAAGCTTTCTTT
- | few | TRBJ1-1 | TRBV7-2 | CASSTGIQNTEAFF | TGTGCCAGCAGCACCGGGATTCAGAACACTGAAGCTTTCTTT
TRBD2 | - | TRBJ2-7 | TRBV5-1 | CASSSQVVVAGVYEQYF | TGCGCCAGCAGCTCCCAAGTTGTGGTAGCGGGAGTCTACGAGCAGTACTTC
- | - | TRBJ1-1 | TRBV9 | CASSPNRKNTEAFF | TGTGCCAGCAGCCCTAATCGCAAGAACACTGAAGCTTTCTTT
TRBD1 | - | TRBJ2-1 | TRBV11-3 | CASSPTGGSYNEQFF | TGTGCCAGCAGCCCTACAGGGGGTAGCTACAATGAGCAGTTCTTC
TRBD1 | few | TRBJ1-4 | TRBV24-1 | CATSDATGTGGEKLFF | TGTGCCACCAGTGATGCGACCGGGACAGGAGGCGAAAAACTGTTTTTT
- | few | TRBJ2-1 | TRBV7-2 | CASSQYNNEQFF | TGTGCCAGCAGCCAATACAACAATGAGCAGTTCTTC
TRBD1 | - | TRBJ2-1 | TRBV7-8 | CASSRRTGAYNEQFF | TGTGCCAGCAGCCGGCGGACAGGGGCCTACAATGAGCAGTTCTTC
- | - | TRBJ1-2 | TRBV25-1 | CASSDYGDYGYTF | TGTGCCAGCAGTGATTACGGGGACTATGGCTACACCTTC
TRBD1 | once | TRBJ1-2 | TRBV5-4 | CASSFDRGYGYTF | TGTGCCAGCAGCTTTGACAGGGGCTATGGCTACACCTTC
- | - | TRBJ1-2 | TRBV14 | CASSHNRVGYTF | TGTGCCAGCAGCCATAATCGGGTCGGCTACACCTTC
TRBD1 | - | TRBJ1-2 | TRBV11-3 | CASSSTGYGYTF | TGTGCCAGCAGCTCGACAGGGTACGGCTACACCTTC
- | - | TRBJ2-3 | TRBV7-2 | CASSATPRGDTQYF | TGTGCCAGCAGCGCCACTCCCCGAGGGGATACGCAGTATTTT
TRBD2 | - | TRBJ2-3 | TRBV7-2 | CASSYGTSGVRDTQYF | TGTGCCAGCAGCTACGGGACTAGCGGGGTGAGGGATACGCAGTATTTT